This is a list of T cell receptor beta chains from one sample in a study of beta chain features in type 1 diabetes. Some clones are missing from TCRdb's copy, which holds only in-frame ones; the method was immunoSEQ multiplex PCR. This sample has roughly 730,000 clones, with 10% to 15% found just once. Sequencing input: naive CD4+ T cells from blood. Receptors were obtained from a man younger than 35 with type 1 diabetes. Each CDR3 is given with its conserved first and last residue. D genes are given only for firm matches. A clone size is listed for some rows: how often the clone was seen (once, few, many), or a class if it is expanded.

CASSLQGDYGYTF,TGCGCCAGCAGCTTACAGGGGGACTATGGCTACACCTTC,TRBJ1-2,TRBD1,TRBV5-1,.,13
CASTSQGQMNTEAFF,TGTGCCAGCACCTCCCAAGGCCAAATGAACACTGAAGCTTTCTTT,TRBJ1-1,.,TRBV28,few,15
CASSVSPATEAFF,TGTGCCAGCAGCGTATCCCCGGCCACTGAAGCTTTCTTT,TRBJ1-1,.,TRBV9,.,13
CAISRTEAYNEQFF,TGTGCCATCAGCCGGACAGAGGCGTACAATGAGCAGTTCTTC,TRBJ2-1,.,TRBV10-3,few,14
CASSVAGEQPQHF,TGTGCCAGCAGCGTAGCGGGCGAACAGCCCCAGCATTTT,TRBJ1-5,.,TRBV9,few,13
CASSVGVGGPTDTQYF,TGTGCCAGCAGCGTAGGGGTTGGAGGGCCCACAGATACGCAGTATTTT,TRBJ2-3,.,TRBV9,.,16
CASSPRGSNGETQYF,TGTGCCAGCTCACCACGAGGGTCCAACGGAGAGACCCAGTACTTC,TRBJ2-5,.,TRBV18,.,15
CAISEREYNEQFF,TGTGCCATCAGTGAGAGGGAGTACAATGAGCAGTTCTTC,TRBJ2-1,.,TRBV10-3,.,13
CASSQALGDTQYF,TGTGCCAGCAGTCAGGCTCTGGGCGATACGCAGTATTTT,TRBJ2-3,.,TRBV25-1,.,13
CASRADGDEPQHF,TGTGCCAGCCGGGCCGACGGCGATGAGCCCCAGCATTTT,TRBJ1-5,.,TRBV6-1,few,13
CASSIVLSEAYEQYF,TGTGCCAGTAGTATAGTCCTGTCGGAGGCCTACGAGCAGTACTTC,TRBJ2-7,.,TRBV19,.,15
CSVKTGLATEAFF,TGCAGCGTTAAGACAGGGTTGGCCACTGAAGCTTTCTTT,TRBJ1-1,TRBD1,TRBV29-1,.,13
CASSVRRGGDANEQFF,TGTGCCAGCAGCGTCCGAAGGGGCGGGGACGCCAATGAGCAGTTCTTC,TRBJ2-1,.,TRBV9,.,16
CASGQGGVTEAFF,TGTGCCTCCGGACAGGGGGGTGTCACTGAAGCTTTCTTT,TRBJ1-1,TRBD1,TRBV30,.,13
CASSLAEGVYEQFF,TGTGCCAGCAGCTTAGCGGAGGGGGTCTATGAGCAGTTCTTC,TRBJ2-1,.,TRBV7-9,few,14
CASSQGHGADTQYF,TGTGCCAGCAGCCAAGGACATGGGGCAGATACGCAGTATTTT,TRBJ2-3,.,TRBV4-2,.,14
CSVADILYYGYTF,TGCAGCGTTGCCGACATCCTTTACTATGGCTACACCTTC,TRBJ1-2,.,TRBV29-1,few,13
CASRGYEQFF,TGTGCCAGCAGAGGGTATGAGCAGTTCTTC,TRBJ2-1,.,TRBV28,.,10
CASSPGTSGGQETQYF,TGCGCCAGCAGCCCTGGGACTAGCGGGGGCCAAGAGACCCAGTACTTC,TRBJ2-5,TRBD2,TRBV4-1,.,16
CASSVEAENFGNTIYF,TGTGCCAGCAGCGTAGAGGCAGAAAACTTTGGAAACACCATATATTTT,TRBJ1-3,.,TRBV9,few,16
CASSSPDGSNQPQHF,TGTGCCAGCAGTTCTCCGGACGGTAGCAATCAGCCCCAGCATTTT,TRBJ1-5,.,TRBV28,few,15
CASSLAGAEGEPQHF,TGTGCCAGCAGCTTAGCTGGGGCCGAGGGAGAGCCCCAGCATTTT,TRBJ1-5,.,TRBV7-2,.,15
CSVGDANTEAFF,TGCAGCGTTGGGGACGCGAACACTGAAGCTTTCTTT,TRBJ1-1,.,TRBV29-1,.,12
CASSQTGGNTEAFF,TGTGCCAGCAGCCAGACAGGGGGGAACACTGAAGCTTTCTTT,TRBJ1-1,TRBD1,TRBV7-3,few,14
CASCPGGTNEKLFF,TGCGCCAGCTGCCCGGGAGGAACTAATGAAAAACTGTTTTTT,TRBJ1-4,.,TRBV5-1,few,14
CASSLGDRVEKLFF,TGCGCCAGCAGCTTGGGAGACAGGGTCGAAAAACTGTTTTTT,TRBJ1-4,TRBD1,TRBV5-1,few,14
CASRGGDTEAFF,TGCGCCAGCAGAGGCGGGGACACTGAAGCTTTCTTT,TRBJ1-1,.,TRBV5-1,few,12
CSVIQASSGNTIYF,TGCAGCGTAATACAAGCGAGCTCTGGAAACACCATATATTTT,TRBJ1-3,.,TRBV29-1,.,14